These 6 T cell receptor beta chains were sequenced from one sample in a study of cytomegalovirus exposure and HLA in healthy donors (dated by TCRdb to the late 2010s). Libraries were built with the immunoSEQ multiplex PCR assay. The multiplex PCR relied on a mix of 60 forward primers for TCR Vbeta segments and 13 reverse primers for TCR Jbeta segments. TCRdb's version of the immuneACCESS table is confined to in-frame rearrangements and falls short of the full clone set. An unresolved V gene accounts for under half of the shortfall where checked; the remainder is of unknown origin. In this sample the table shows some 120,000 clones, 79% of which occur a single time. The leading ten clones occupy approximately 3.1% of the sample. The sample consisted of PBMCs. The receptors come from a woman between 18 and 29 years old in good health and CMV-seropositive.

CDR3 amino acids: CASSVGAGPHEQYF. As DNA, the CDR3 is TGTGCCAGCAGCGTAGGGGCAGGGCCCCACGAGCAGTACTTC. This chain connects TRBV9 to TRBJ2-7; D might be TRBD1 (5 bases). The ends were cut back, 0 bases at V and 5 bases at J, with 12 bases in the middle. There are 14 residues in the CDR3. Germline CDR1 is SGDLS and CDR2 is YYNGEE.

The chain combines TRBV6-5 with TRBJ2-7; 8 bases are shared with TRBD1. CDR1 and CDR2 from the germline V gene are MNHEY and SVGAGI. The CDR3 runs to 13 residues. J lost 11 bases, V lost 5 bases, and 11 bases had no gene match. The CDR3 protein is CASSPPGQAREYF. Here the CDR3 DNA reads TGTGCCAGCAGTCCTCCGGGACAGGCAAGGGAGTACTTC.

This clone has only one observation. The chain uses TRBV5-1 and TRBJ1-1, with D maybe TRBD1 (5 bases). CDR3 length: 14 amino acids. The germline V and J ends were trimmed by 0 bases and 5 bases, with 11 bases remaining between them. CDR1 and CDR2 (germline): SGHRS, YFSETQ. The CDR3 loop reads CASSLAAAGTEAFF. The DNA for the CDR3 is TGCGCCAGCAGCTTGGCCGCGGCAGGGACTGAAGCTTTCTTT. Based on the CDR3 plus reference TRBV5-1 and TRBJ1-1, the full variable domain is KAGVTQTPRYLIKTRGQQVTLSCSPISGHRSVSWYQQTPGQGLQFLFEYFSETQRNKGNFPGRFSGRQFSNSRSEMNVSTLELGDSALYLCASSLAAAGTEAFFGQGTRLTVV.

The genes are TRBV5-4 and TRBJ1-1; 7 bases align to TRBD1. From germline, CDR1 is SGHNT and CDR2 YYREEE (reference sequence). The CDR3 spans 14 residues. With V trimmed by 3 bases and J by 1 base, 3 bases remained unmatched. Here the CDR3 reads CASSSGTENTEAFF. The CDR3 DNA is TGTGCCAGCAGCTCCGGGACAGAGAACACTGAAGCTTTCTTT.

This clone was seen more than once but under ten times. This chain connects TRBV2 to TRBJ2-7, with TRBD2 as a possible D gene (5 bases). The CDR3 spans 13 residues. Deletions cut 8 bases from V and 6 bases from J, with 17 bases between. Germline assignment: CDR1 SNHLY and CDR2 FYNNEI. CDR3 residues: CASGPGIALEQYF. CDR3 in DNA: TGTGCCAGCGGACCCGGGATAGCCCTCGAGCAGTACTTC. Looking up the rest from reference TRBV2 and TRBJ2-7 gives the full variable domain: EPEVTQTPSHQVTQMGQEVILRCVPISNHLYFYWYRQILGQKVEFLVSFYNNEISEKSEIFDDQFSVERPDGSNFTLKIRSTKLEDSAMYFCASGPGIALEQYFGPGTRLTVT.

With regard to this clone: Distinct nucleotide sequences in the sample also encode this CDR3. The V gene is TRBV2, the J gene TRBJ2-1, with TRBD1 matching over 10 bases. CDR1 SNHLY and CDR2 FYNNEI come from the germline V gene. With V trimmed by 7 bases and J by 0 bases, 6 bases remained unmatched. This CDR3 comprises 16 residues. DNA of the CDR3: TGTGCCAGCAAGGGACAGGGGTCAAGCTCCTACAATGAGCAGTTCTTC. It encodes CASKGQGSSSYNEQFF. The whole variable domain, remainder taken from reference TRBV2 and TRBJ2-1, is EPEVTQTPSHQVTQMGQEVILRCVPISNHLYFYWYRQILGQKVEFLVSFYNNEISEKSEIFDDQFSVERPDGSNFTLKIRSTKLEDSAMYFCASKGQGSSSYNEQFFGPGTRLTVL.